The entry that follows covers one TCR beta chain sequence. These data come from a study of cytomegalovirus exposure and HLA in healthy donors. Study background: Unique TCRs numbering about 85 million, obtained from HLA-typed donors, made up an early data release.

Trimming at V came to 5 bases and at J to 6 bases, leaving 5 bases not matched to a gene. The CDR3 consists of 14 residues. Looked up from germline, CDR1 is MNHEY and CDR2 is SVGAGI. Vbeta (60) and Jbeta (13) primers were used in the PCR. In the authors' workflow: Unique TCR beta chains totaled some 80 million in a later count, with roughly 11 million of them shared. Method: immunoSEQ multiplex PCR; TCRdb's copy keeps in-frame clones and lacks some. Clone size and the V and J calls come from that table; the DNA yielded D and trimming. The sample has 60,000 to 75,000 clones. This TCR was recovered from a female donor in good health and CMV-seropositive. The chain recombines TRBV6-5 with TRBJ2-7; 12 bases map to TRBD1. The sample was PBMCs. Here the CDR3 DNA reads TGTGCCAGCAGTCAGGGACAGGGGGCGGTCGAGCAGTACTTC. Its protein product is CASSQGQGAVEQYF.